This T cell receptor (beta chain) was captured by sequencing in a study of CD8 T cells in ankylosing spondylitis. This clonotype is termed medium-sized. The target antigen is unknown. Study results and limitations: In ankylosing spondylitis patients, matched synovial fluid reportedly showed significant enrichment of disease-linked clones.

Germline V lookup: CDR1 LGHDT, CDR2 YNNKEL (reference sequence). Trimming removed 0 bases from V and 1 base from J, with 10 bases in between. This CDR3 comprises 15 residues. In TCRdb, the 5' RACE reads were re-called with MiXCR into one record per CDR3 protein. Seen here are approximately 190,000 distinct CDR3 sequences, 13% observed once, and the top ten hold 8% to 13%. The chain couples TRBV3-1 to TRBJ2-7; D remains unclear. Sequenced: blood, either unsorted or a sorted T cell fraction (not recorded which). The sequence was obtained from a female donor with ankylosing spondylitis or in good health (not recorded which). The DNA of the CDR3 is TGTGCCAGCAGCCAAGATGGCGGTTCTTCCTACGAGCAGTACTTC. Its translation is CASSQDGGSSYEQYF.